The 11 T cell receptor beta chains reported below all come from one sample, sequenced in a study of blood T cell repertoires in COVID-19. Sequencing was performed with immunoSEQ multiplex PCR; in TCRdb, only in-frame clones are kept and a portion is missing. The table has about 140,000 clones, about 87% seen once. Material for sequencing was PBMCs or T cells enriched from blood (not recorded which). These receptors came from a man in his 60s who had recovered from COVID-19.

The chain uses TRBV28 and TRBJ2-7; D perhaps matches TRBD2 (5 bases). The CDR3 sequence is 11 residues long. The V gene lost 5 bases and the J gene lost 7 bases, with 9 bases spanning the gap. Germline V gene lookup returns CDR1 MDHEN and CDR2 SYDVKM. The CDR3 DNA follows: TGTGCCAGCAGTCCCTCGGGGGAGCAGTACTTC. Its translation: CASSPSGEQYF. The full variable domain, in which reference TRBV28 and TRBJ2-7 provide the parts outside the CDR3, is DVKVTQSSRYLVKRTGEKVFLECVQDMDHENMFWYRQDPGLGLRLIYFSYDVKMKEKGDIPEGYSVSREKKERFSLILESASTNQTSMYLCASSPSGEQYFGPGTRLTVT.

This clone was detected only a few times. The chain uses TRBV6-1 and TRBJ2-3; TRBD2 matches 9 bases. V shed 3 bases and J 1 base; nucleotides not matched to a gene: 5. Germline values: CDR1 MNHNS, CDR2 SASEGT. The CDR3 extends over 16 amino acids. The DNA for the CDR3 is TGTGCCAGCAGTGACATACGCGGGAGGGGCACAGATACGCAGTATTTT. It yields the protein CASSDIRGRGTDTQYF.

This clone has only one observation. The genes are TRBV6-1 and TRBJ1-5, with TRBD1 identical over 12 bases. The germline CDR1 and CDR2 sequences are MNHNS and SASEGT. The CDR3 has 15 residues. The J segment lost 5 bases and the V segment lost 6 bases, leaving 5 bases of the junction unmatched. This CDR3 is CASRGTGGEDQPQHF. The CDR3, as DNA: TGTGCCAGCAGGGGGACAGGGGGCGAAGATCAGCCCCAGCATTTT.

The chain is built from TRBV10-3 and TRBJ2-1; 10 bases line up with TRBD2. From germline, CDR1 is ENHRY and CDR2 SYGVKD. The CDR3 loop spans 17 amino acids. J lost 0 bases, V lost 11 bases, and 13 bases had no gene match. The DNA for the CDR3 is TGTGCCGCAAGACCGGGACTAGCGAAAAGCTCCTACAATGAGCAGTTCTTC. Translation: CAARPGLAKSSYNEQFF.

V gene TRBV28 combines with J gene TRBJ2-3, with D tentatively TRBD2 (6 bases). CDR1 is MDHEN and CDR2 is SYDVKM in the germline V gene. Trimming stripped 3 bases from V and 3 bases from J, with 10 bases between. CDR3 length: 14 amino acids. CDR3 in amino acids: CASSFRDFTDTQYF. The CDR3 nucleotides read TGTGCCAGCAGTTTCAGGGACTTTACAGATACGCAGTATTTT. The variable domain in full, with the rest retrieved from reference TRBV28 and TRBJ2-3, is DVKVTQSSRYLVKRTGEKVFLECVQDMDHENMFWYRQDPGLGLRLIYFSYDVKMKEKGDIPEGYSVSREKKERFSLILESASTNQTSMYLCASSFRDFTDTQYFGPGTRLTVL.

In this sample, this clone turned up once. The J gene is TRBJ2-2, the V gene TRBV2, with no clear D. V lost 4 bases to trimming and J lost 2 bases, with 8 bases between them. Germline V gene lookup returns CDR1 SNHLY and CDR2 FYNNEI. This CDR3 is 14 amino acids long. CDR3 in DNA: TGTGCCAGCAGTGGGGCAGTAAACACCGGGGAGCTGTTTTTT. It encodes CASSGAVNTGELFF.

The chain links TRBV7-8 to TRBJ2-5; the D gene is possibly TRBD2 (6 bases). Germline assignment: CDR1 SGHVS and CDR2 FQNEAQ. The CDR3 has 18 amino acids. V lost 6 bases to trimming and J lost 4 bases, with 27 bases between them. CDR3 sequence reads: CASRESTGGSPLRETQYF. The CDR3 nucleotides read TGTGCCAGCAGGGAAAGCACCGGGGGAAGCCCTCTTCGAGAGACCCAGTACTTC.

The CDR3 protein is CASSLQRGIQETQYF. The DNA of the CDR3 is TGCGCCAGCAGCTTGCAGCGGGGGATCCAAGAGACCCAGTACTTC. V gene TRBV5-1 combines with J gene TRBJ2-5; the match to TRBD2 covers 8 bases. Germline V gene data show CDR1 as SGHRS and CDR2 as YFSETQ. J was trimmed by 1 base and V by 1 base; bases with no gene match: 3. The CDR3 sequence is 15 residues long.

This clone has just a few counts. The chain couples TRBV29-1 to TRBJ2-7; weak D call: TRBD2 (6 bases). CDR1 is SQVTM, CDR2 ANQGSEA, per germline. This CDR3 is 15 amino acids long. V gave up 5 bases and J gave up 9 bases, with 26 bases separating them. The CDR3 region is CSVSSPTSGGPGQYF. CDR3 bases: TGCAGCGTTTCCTCCCCGACTAGTGGGGGACCGGGGCAGTACTTC.

The CDR3 loop reads CASSTSGTGEQFF. The DNA of the CDR3 is TGTGCCAGCAGTACTAGCGGGACGGGTGAGCAGTTCTTC. V gene TRBV6-4 combines with J gene TRBJ2-1, with 10 bases lining up with TRBD2. Germline CDR1 MRHNA, CDR2 SNTAGT. The CDR3 has 13 amino acids. J gave up 9 bases and V 5 bases, and 4 bases lay outside the gene matches.

The chain is built from TRBV7-6 and TRBJ1-5; unclear D gene. Trimming left V 1 base short and J 2 bases short, with 9 bases between. Looked up from germline, CDR1 is SGHVS and CDR2 is FNYEAQ. CDR3 length: 15 amino acids. CDR3 coding DNA: TGTGCCAGCAGCTTAGGCGGTGGTGGCAATCAGCCCCAGCATTTT. Translation gives CASSLGGGGNQPQHF.